This TCR beta chain appears in the sequencing data of a study of control samples from healthy donors and cancer patients. The method was immunoSEQ multiplex PCR; TCRdb's version includes in-frame clones alone and lacks a portion of them. This table has about 170,000 clones, 80% to 95% appearing once. Between the trimmed V and J ends, which lost 4 bases and 2 bases, there was a span of 8 bases. Germline assignment: CDR1 LNHNV and CDR2 YYDKDF (reference sequence). There are 14 residues in the CDR3. The rearrangement uses TRBV15 and TRBJ1-4; D is uncertain. The TCR originated in a woman in her fifties or sixties in good health. The sample was blood. CDR3 amino acids: CATSTRLTNEKLFF. As DNA, the CDR3 is TGTGCCACCAGCACTAGACTGACTAATGAAAAACTGTTTTTT.